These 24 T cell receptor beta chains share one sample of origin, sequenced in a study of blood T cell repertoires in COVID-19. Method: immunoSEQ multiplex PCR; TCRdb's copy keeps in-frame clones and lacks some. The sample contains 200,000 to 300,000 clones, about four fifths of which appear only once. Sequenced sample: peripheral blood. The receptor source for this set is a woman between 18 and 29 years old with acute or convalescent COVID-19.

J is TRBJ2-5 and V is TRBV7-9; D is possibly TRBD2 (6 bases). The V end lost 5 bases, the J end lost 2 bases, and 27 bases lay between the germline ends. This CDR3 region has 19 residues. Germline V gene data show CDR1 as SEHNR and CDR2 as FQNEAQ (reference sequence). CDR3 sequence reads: CASSPISTLGTGVQETQYF. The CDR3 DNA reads TGTGCCAGCAGCCCAATATCGACCCTCGGGACTGGGGTACAAGAGACCCAGTACTTC.

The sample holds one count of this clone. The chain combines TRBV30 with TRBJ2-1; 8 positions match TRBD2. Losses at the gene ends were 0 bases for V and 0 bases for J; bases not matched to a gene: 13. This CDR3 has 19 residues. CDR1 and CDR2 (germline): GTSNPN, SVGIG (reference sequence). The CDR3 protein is CAWSVLPGGLKSSYNEQFF. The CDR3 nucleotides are TGTGCCTGGAGTGTACTTCCGGGAGGGCTCAAGAGCTCCTACAATGAGCAGTTCTTC.

CDR3: CASSLGTSGLQETQYF. The CDR3 nucleotides are TGTGCCAGCAGCTTAGGGACTAGCGGCCTCCAAGAGACCCAGTACTTC. The rearrangement joins TRBV11-2 to TRBJ2-5; 10 bases match TRBD2. CDR3 length: 16 residues. V shed 1 base, J shed 1 base, and the junction held 3 bases outside the gene matches. Per germline, CDR1 SGHAT and CDR2 FQNNGV.

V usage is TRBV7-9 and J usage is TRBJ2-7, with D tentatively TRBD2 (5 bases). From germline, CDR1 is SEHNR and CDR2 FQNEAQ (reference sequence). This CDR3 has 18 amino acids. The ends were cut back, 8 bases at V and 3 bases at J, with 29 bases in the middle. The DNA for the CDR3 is TGTGCCAGCGATTGGGCTTTCCCCGGGAAGGTGGGCATCTACGAGCAGTACTTC. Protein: CASDWAFPGKVGIYEQYF.

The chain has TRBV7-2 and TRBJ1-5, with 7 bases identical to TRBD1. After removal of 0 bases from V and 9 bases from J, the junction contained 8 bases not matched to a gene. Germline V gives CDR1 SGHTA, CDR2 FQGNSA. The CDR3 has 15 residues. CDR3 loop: CASSLALRQGAPQHF. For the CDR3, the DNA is TGTGCCAGCAGCTTAGCGCTTCGACAGGGTGCGCCCCAGCATTTT.

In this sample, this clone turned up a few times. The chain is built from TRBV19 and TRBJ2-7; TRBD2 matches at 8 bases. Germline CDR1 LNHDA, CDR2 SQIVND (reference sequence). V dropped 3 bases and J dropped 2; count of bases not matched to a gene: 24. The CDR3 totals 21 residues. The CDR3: CASSIQGLMSGSAFRPYEQYF. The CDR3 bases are TGTGCCAGTAGTATCCAGGGCTTGATGAGCGGGAGCGCTTTTAGACCCTACGAGCAGTACTTC.

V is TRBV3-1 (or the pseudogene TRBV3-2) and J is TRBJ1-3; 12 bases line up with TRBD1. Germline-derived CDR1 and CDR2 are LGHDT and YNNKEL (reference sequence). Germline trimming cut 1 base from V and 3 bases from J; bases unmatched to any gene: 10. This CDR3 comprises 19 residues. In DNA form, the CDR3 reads TGTGCCAGCAGCCAAGTTCCGGGACAGGGGGCGTTTTATGGAAACACCATATATTTT. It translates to CASSQVPGQGAFYGNTIYF.

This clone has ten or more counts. In nucleotides, the CDR3 is TGTGCCACCAGTGATTCGGGGTTAAATGAGCAGTTCTTC. It is translated as CATSDSGLNEQFF. The chain joins TRBV24-1 to TRBJ2-1, with a weak D call TRBD2 (5 bases). V dropped 2 bases and J dropped 7 bases, with 8 bases sitting between them. The CDR3 contains 13 residues. Germline assignment: CDR1 KGHDR and CDR2 SFDVKD.

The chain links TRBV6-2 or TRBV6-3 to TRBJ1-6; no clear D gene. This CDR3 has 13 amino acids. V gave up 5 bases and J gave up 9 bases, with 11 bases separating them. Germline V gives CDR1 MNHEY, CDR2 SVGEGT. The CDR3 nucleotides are TGTGCCAGCAGTGGAGGGAGTGGTTCACCCCTCCACTTT. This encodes CASSGGSGSPLHF.

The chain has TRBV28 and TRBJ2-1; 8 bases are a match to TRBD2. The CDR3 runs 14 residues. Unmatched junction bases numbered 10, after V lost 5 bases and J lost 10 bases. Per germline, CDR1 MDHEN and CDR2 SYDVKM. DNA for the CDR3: TGTGCCAGCAGTGTCTCGGGACTAGTGTGGGAGCAGTTCTTC. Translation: CASSVSGLVWEQFF.

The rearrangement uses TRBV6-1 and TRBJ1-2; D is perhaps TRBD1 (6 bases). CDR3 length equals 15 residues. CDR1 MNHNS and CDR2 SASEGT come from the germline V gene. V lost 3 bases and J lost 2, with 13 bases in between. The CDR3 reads CASSDGTPTNYGYTF. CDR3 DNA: TGTGCCAGCAGTGACGGGACACCAACCAACTATGGCTACACCTTC.

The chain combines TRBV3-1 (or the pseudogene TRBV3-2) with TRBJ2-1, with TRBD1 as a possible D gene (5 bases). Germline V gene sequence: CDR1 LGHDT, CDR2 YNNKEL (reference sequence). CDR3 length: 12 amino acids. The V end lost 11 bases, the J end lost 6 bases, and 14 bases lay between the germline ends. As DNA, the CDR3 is TGTGCCTCCCAGGGATCTGCCAATGAGCAGTTCTTC. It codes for CASQGSANEQFF.

Here the CDR3 DNA reads TGTGCCAGCAGCCCCGTGGGACTAGTTTTCTACGAGCAGTACTTC. It translates to CASSPVGLVFYEQYF. This rearrangement joins TRBV11-2 to TRBJ2-7; the match to TRBD2 covers 8 bases. This CDR3 region has 15 residues. Germline CDR1 is SGHAT and CDR2 is FQNNGV. The ends lost 5 bases at V and 3 bases at J; junction bases unmatched: 9.

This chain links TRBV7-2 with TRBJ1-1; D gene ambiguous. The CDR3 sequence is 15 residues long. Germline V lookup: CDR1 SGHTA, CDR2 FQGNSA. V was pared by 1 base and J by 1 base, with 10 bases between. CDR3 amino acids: CASSLVARQNTEAFF. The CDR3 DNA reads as TGTGCCAGCAGCTTAGTTGCCAGACAGAACACTGAAGCTTTCTTT.

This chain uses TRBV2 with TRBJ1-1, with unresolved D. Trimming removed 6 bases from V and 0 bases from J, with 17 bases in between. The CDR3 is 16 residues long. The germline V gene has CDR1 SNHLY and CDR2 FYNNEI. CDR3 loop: CASSESARPVNTEAFF. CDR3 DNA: TGTGCCAGCAGCGAATCAGCGAGGCCGGTGAACACTGAAGCTTTCTTT.

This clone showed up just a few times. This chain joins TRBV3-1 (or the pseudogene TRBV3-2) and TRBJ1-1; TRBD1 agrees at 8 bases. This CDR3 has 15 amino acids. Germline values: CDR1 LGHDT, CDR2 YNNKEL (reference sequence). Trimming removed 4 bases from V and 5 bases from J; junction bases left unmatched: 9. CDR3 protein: CASSPRTGKATEAFF. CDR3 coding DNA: TGTGCCAGCAGCCCACGGACAGGGAAGGCGACTGAAGCTTTCTTT.

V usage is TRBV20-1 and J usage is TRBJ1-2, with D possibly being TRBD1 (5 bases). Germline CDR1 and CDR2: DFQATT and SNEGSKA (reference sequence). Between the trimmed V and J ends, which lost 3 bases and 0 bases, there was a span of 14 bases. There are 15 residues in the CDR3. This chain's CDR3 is CSASTARVANYGYTF. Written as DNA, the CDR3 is TGCAGTGCTAGTACCGCCAGGGTAGCTAACTATGGCTACACCTTC.

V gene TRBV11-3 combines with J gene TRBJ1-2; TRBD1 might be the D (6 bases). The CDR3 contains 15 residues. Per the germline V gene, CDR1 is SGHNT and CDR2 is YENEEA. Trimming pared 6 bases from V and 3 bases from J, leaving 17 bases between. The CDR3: CASSPVLRGDYGYTF. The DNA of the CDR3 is TGTGCCAGCAGTCCCGTCCTCAGGGGAGACTATGGCTACACCTTC.

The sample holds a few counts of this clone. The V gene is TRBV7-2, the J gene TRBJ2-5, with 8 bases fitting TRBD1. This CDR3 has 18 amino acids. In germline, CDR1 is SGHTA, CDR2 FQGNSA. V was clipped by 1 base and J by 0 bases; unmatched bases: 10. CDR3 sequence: CASSLERYQGADQETQYF. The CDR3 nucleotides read TGTGCCAGCAGCTTAGAACGTTACCAGGGGGCGGACCAAGAGACCCAGTACTTC.

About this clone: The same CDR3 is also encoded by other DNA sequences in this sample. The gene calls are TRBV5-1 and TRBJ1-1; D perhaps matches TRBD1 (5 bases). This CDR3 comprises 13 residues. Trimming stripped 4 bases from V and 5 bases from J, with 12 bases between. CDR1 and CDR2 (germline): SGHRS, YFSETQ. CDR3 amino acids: CASSLTGGTEAFF. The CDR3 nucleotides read TGCGCCAGCAGCCTGACGGGGGGTACTGAAGCTTTCTTT.

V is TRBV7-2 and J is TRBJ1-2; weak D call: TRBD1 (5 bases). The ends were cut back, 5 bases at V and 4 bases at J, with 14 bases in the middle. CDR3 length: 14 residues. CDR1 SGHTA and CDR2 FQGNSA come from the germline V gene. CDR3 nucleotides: TGTGCCAGCAGCCCATATACAGGTCCCTATGGCTACACCTTC. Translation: CASSPYTGPYGYTF. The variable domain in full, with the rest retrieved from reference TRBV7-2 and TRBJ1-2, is GAGVSQSPSNKVTEKGKDVELRCDPISGHTALYWYRQSLGQGLEFLIYFQGNSAPDKSGLPSDRFSAERTGGSVSTLTIQRTQQEDSAVYLCASSPYTGPYGYTFGSGTRLTVV.

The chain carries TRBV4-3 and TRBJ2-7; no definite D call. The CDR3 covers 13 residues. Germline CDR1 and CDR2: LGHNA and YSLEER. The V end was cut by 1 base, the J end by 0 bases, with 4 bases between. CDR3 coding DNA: TGCGCCAGCAGCCAAGGGGCCTCCTACGAGCAGTACTTC. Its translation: CASSQGASYEQYF.

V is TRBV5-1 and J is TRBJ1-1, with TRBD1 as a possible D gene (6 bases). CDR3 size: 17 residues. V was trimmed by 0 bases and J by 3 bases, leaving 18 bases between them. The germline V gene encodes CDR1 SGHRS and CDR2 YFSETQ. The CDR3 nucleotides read TGCGCCAGCAGCTTGGTCCCAGGGGTCAGGATGGACACTGAAGCTTTCTTT. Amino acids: CASSLVPGVRMDTEAFF.

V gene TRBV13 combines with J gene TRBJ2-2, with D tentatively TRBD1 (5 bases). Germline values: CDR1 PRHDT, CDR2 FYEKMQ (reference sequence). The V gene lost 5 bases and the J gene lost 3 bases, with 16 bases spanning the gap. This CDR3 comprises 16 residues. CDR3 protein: CASSRLGVRDTGELFF. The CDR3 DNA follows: TGTGCCAGCAGCCGATTAGGAGTCAGGGACACCGGGGAGCTGTTTTTT.